This T cell receptor (beta chain) was retrieved from a study of identical twins. V was cut by 4 bases and J by 1 base, with 13 bases left in between. The CDR3 covers 16 residues. In germline, CDR1 is SGHTA, CDR2 FQGTGA. The sample holds a few counts of this clonotype. Template switching added a universal primer site; cDNA carried unique molecular identifiers. TCRdb re-analysed the 5' RACE reads in MiXCR, keeping a single row per CDR3 protein. The profile covers approximately 470,000 distinct CDR3 sequences, with approximately 14% appearing a single time and approximately 0.52% taken by the ten largest. These data were likewise used in another study, on yellow fever vaccine responses in identical twins.

Sequencing was done on a sample of CD4+ T cells sorted from blood. The TCR comes from a woman between 18 and 30 years old in good health. The chain combines TRBV7-3 with TRBJ2-2, with D possibly being TRBD2 (6 bases). The CDR3 DNA reads as TGTGCCAGCAGCTCCCTGGGGGGATTGAACACCGGGGAGCTGTTTTTT. Translating gives CASSSLGGLNTGELFF.